A single sample gave rise to the 8 T cell receptor beta chains below, sequenced in a study of blood T cell repertoires in COVID-19. The table came from immunoSEQ multiplex PCR; TCRdb's copy has only in-frame clones and leaves some out. The sample records under 150,000 clones, roughly 90% being singletons. Sequencing was done on a sample of peripheral blood. All receptors derive from a man aged 50 or older with active COVID-19.

V usage is TRBV7-2 and J usage is TRBJ2-2; 11 nucleotides agree with TRBD2. J lost 2 bases, V lost 1 base, and 3 bases had no gene match. There are 17 residues in the CDR3. Per the germline V gene, CDR1 is SGHTA and CDR2 is FQGNSA. The CDR3 DNA reads as TGTGCCAGCAGCTTAGGTCTAGCGGGAGGTAACACCGGGGAGCTGTTTTTT. The encoded protein is CASSLGLAGGNTGELFF.

The chain has TRBV2 and TRBJ1-2; TRBD1 aligns across 8 bases. The V gene's germline CDR1 is SNHLY and CDR2 FYNNEI. The CDR3 length is 13 residues. V lost 0 bases to trimming and J lost 12 bases; unmatched junction nucleotides: 6. This CDR3 is CASSEARTGWHTF. The CDR3 DNA reads TGTGCCAGCAGTGAAGCCAGGACAGGGTGGCACACCTTC.

The chain is built from TRBV12-3 or TRBV12-4 and TRBJ1-2, with TRBD1 matching over 7 bases. V lost 6 bases to trimming and J lost 6 bases; unmatched junction nucleotides: 7. This CDR3 comprises 13 residues. CDR3: CASSRDRADGYTF. The CDR3 DNA sequence: TGTGCCAGCAGCCGCGACAGGGCGGATGGCTACACCTTC.

The count of this clone is one. This chain joins TRBV7-9 and TRBJ1-2; D not resolved. There are 12 residues in the CDR3. Germline CDR1 is SEHNR and CDR2 is FQNEAQ (reference sequence). V lost 2 bases and J lost 5, with 6 bases in between. CDR3 in amino acids: CASSLPGYGYTF. Written as DNA, the CDR3 is TGTGCCAGCAGCTTACCGGGGTATGGCTACACCTTC.

The genes are TRBV6-5 and TRBJ1-6; maybe TRBD1 (5 bases). Looked up from germline, CDR1 is MNHEY and CDR2 is SVGAGI. V was trimmed by 1 base and J by 10 bases, leaving 8 bases between them. This CDR3 is built from 13 residues. The CDR3 reads CASSYLQESPLHF. The CDR3 DNA reads TGTGCCAGCAGTTACTTACAGGAATCACCCCTCCACTTT.

The chain has TRBV7-2 and TRBJ2-5; 9 bases are a match to TRBD1. Losses at the gene ends were 5 bases for V and 5 bases for J; bases not matched to a gene: 6. The length of the CDR3 is 14 residues. The germline CDR1 and CDR2 sequences are SGHTA and FQGNSA. The chain's CDR3 is CASSLQGAGETQYF. Here the CDR3 DNA reads TGTGCCAGCAGCCTACAGGGGGCCGGGGAGACCCAGTACTTC.

V and J are TRBV6-5 and TRBJ2-1; TRBD1 agrees at 11 bases. Germline V gene data show CDR1 as MNHEY and CDR2 as SVGAGI. The CDR3 has 15 residues. J gave up 8 bases and V 6 bases, and 9 bases lay outside the gene matches. The CDR3 DNA reads as TGTGCCAGCAGCTTCAGGGGACAGGGGGACTATGAGCAGTTCTTC. Amino acid sequence: CASSFRGQGDYEQFF.

This rearrangement joins TRBV5-1 to TRBJ2-3, with D perhaps TRBD1 (5 bases). Germline V gene data show CDR1 as SGHRS and CDR2 as YFSETQ. This CDR3 spans 14 amino acids. V gave up 4 bases and J gave up 3 bases, with 12 bases separating them. CDR3: CASSPSTATDTQYF. The CDR3, as DNA: TGCGCCAGCAGCCCCTCGACAGCAACAGATACGCAGTATTTT.